Sequencing of this T cell receptor (beta chain) was carried out in a study of beta chain features in type 1 diabetes. A note on this clone: Its target is unknown.

The CDR3 covers 13 residues. The V gene's germline CDR1 is SGHVS and CDR2 FNYEAQ. Trimming took off 5 bases at V and 0 bases at J, with 5 bases between the two ends. TCRB transcripts that were expressed got sequenced, as all of the isolated RNA had been reverse transcribed. The repertoire was sequenced with immunoSEQ multiplex PCR; TCRdb's copy has only in-frame clones and lacks some. The data hold approximately 360,000 clones, with roughly 12% observed a single time. Notes on the study in general: When Type 1 diabetes patients were examined, their TCRB CDR3s proved moderately but significantly shorter in all four CD4+ subsets.

The clonotype comes from a woman in her late teens or twenties with type 1 diabetes. The sample consisted of naive CD4+ T cells from blood. V and J are TRBV7-6 and TRBJ1-5; D gene unclear. This CDR3 reads CASSQDSNQPQHF. For the CDR3, the DNA is TGTGCCAGCAGCCAGGATAGCAATCAGCCCCAGCATTTT.